These 5 T cell receptor beta chains share one sample of origin, sequenced in a study of blood T cells in healthy people across ages. Next came a second PCR, run for about 7 to 12 cycles, which used a sample-barcoded 5' primer along with a J-beta primer mix. TCRdb processed the 5' RACE reads anew with MiXCR; each CDR3 protein has one entry. The sample holds more than 900,000 distinct CDR3 sequences, approximately 25% seen once. The same sample was also studied in work on T cells of mothers and their children.

The sequenced material came from blood. The receptors shown here come from a girl aged 2 to 9 in good health.

In this sample, this clonotype turned up once. CDR3 loop: CASRDSAYYGYTF. CDR3 DNA: TGTGCCAGCAGGGACTCAGCTTACTATGGCTACACCTTC. This chain joins TRBV28 and TRBJ1-2; D gene uncertain. Trimming removed 6 bases at V and 3 bases at J, with 11 bases between. The CDR3 sequence is 13 residues long. Germline CDR1 MDHEN, CDR2 SYDVKM.

This chain joins TRBV29-1 and TRBJ2-4; 7 nucleotides line up with TRBD1. In germline, CDR1 is SQVTM, CDR2 ANQGSEA. The CDR3 is 16 amino acids. V was pared by 6 bases and J by 0 bases, with 11 bases of the junction left unmatched. This CDR3 reads CSVLTGKEEAKNIQYF. The CDR3 coding sequence is TGCAGCGTACTGACAGGGAAGGAGGAAGCCAAAAACATTCAGTACTTC.

The V gene is TRBV6-5, the J gene TRBJ2-3; TRBD1 is a possible D gene (6 bases). CDR3 length: 15 residues. In germline, CDR1 is MNHEY, CDR2 SVGAGI. Trimming took off 5 bases at V and 1 base at J, with 13 bases between the two ends. CDR3 nucleotides: TGTGCCAGCAGTCTACAGGGTCTCGGCACAGATACGCAGTATTTT. Amino acid sequence: CASSLQGLGTDTQYF.

In DNA, the CDR3 is TGTGCCAGCAGCCGCAGCGACGAAGCTTTCTTT. This sequence encodes CASSRSDEAFF. V usage is TRBV28 and J usage is TRBJ1-1; D gene uncertain. In germline, CDR1 is MDHEN, CDR2 SYDVKM. This CDR3 has 11 amino acids. Trimming took off 6 bases at V and 8 bases at J, with 10 bases between the two ends.

This clonotype was seen more than once but under ten times. The chain joins TRBV2 to TRBJ2-3; TRBD2 matches 8 bases. Germline V gene lookup returns CDR1 SNHLY and CDR2 FYNNEI. CDR3 length equals 15 residues. V lost 3 bases to trimming and J lost 5 bases; unmatched junction nucleotides: 7. The CDR3 loop is CASSDTGGPRDTQYF. The CDR3 DNA sequence: TGTGCCAGCAGTGACACGGGGGGGCCGAGAGATACGCAGTATTTT. Variable domain in full (rest from reference TRBV2 and TRBJ2-3): EPEVTQTPSHQVTQMGQEVILRCVPISNHLYFYWYRQILGQKVEFLVSFYNNEISEKSEIFDDQFSVERPDGSNFTLKIRSTKLEDSAMYFCASSDTGGPRDTQYFGPGTRLTVL.